The 21 T cell receptor beta chains below come from one sample, sequenced in a study of blood T cell repertoires in COVID-19. Using immunoSEQ multiplex PCR, the repertoire was profiled, and TCRdb retains in-frame clones only, with some absent. The sample has about 130,000 clones, roughly 69% seen once. Sequenced sample: peripheral blood. The receptor source for this set is a woman in her sixties or seventies with acute or convalescent COVID-19.

This clone was observed many times. The genes are TRBV30 and TRBJ2-2; 8 nucleotides agree with TRBD1. V was clipped by 4 bases and J by 5 bases; unmatched bases: 3. The CDR3 length is 13 residues. The germline V gene has CDR1 GTSNPN and CDR2 SVGIG (reference sequence). The CDR3 spells CAWTRQGTGELFF. The DNA of the CDR3 is TGTGCCTGGACCAGACAGGGGACCGGGGAGCTGTTTTTT. The full variable domain, completed using reference TRBV30 and TRBJ2-2, is SQTIHQWPATLVQPVGSPLSLECTVEGTSNPNLYWYRQAAGRGLQLLFYSVGIGQISSEVPQNLSASRPQDRQFILSSKKLLLSDSGFYLCAWTRQGTGELFFGEGSRLTVL.

The chain is built from TRBV12-3 or TRBV12-4 and TRBJ2-1; a possible D gene is TRBD2 (5 bases). The CDR3 runs to 12 residues. With 3 bases removed from V and 10 bases from J, the gap between germline ends came to 10 bases. CDR3 sequence (DNA): TGTGCCAGCAGTTTCCCCGGCGGGGAGCAGTTCTTC. Amino acid sequence: CASSFPGGEQFF.

This chain links TRBV27 with TRBJ2-3; a possible D gene is TRBD1 (5 bases). CDR3 size: 18 residues. CDR1 MNHEY and CDR2 SMNVEV come from the germline V gene (reference sequence). V gave up 0 bases and J gave up 2 bases, with 18 bases separating them. The CDR3 region is CASSLSMPRADFTDTQYF. In nucleotides, the CDR3 is TGTGCCAGCAGTTTATCGATGCCCAGGGCGGATTTCACAGATACGCAGTATTTT.

This clone occurred a few times. The rearrangement uses TRBV6-1 and TRBJ2-7; tentative D call: TRBD2 (5 bases). The V gene's germline CDR1 is MNHNS and CDR2 SASEGT. The germline V and J ends were trimmed by 1 base and 3 bases, with 10 bases remaining between them. The CDR3 sequence is 14 residues long. CDR3 nucleotides: TGTGCCAGCAGTGAAGGCCCCGGGATCTACGAGCAGTACTTC. It yields the protein CASSEGPGIYEQYF.

This chain links TRBV30 with TRBJ1-5; TRBD1 matches 12 bases. Germline V gene lookup returns CDR1 GTSNPN and CDR2 SVGIG (reference sequence). Unmatched junction bases numbered 11, after V lost 8 bases and J lost 6 bases. The CDR3 extends over 15 amino acids. CDR3 amino acids: CAASPGTGGGQPQHF. For the CDR3, the DNA is TGTGCCGCAAGTCCCGGGACAGGGGGCGGTCAGCCCCAGCATTTT.

As to this clone: The identical CDR3 is also encoded by other nucleotide sequences in the sample. V usage is TRBV7-9 and J usage is TRBJ1-4; 11 bases agree with TRBD1. The CDR3 is 15 amino acids. CDR1 and CDR2 from the germline V gene are SEHNR and FQNEAQ (reference sequence). With V trimmed by 5 bases and J by 5 bases, 4 bases remained unmatched. CDR3 in DNA: TGTGCCAGCAGCCCAGGGACAGGGGGGAATGAAAAACTGTTTTTT. It translates to CASSPGTGGNEKLFF.

This clone was picked up many times. The gene calls are TRBV9 and TRBJ2-1; D is perhaps TRBD2 (7 bases). V was shortened by 4 bases and J by 1 base, with 12 bases between the two germline ends. CDR1 and CDR2 from the germline V gene are SGDLS and YYNGEE. This CDR3 is 15 amino acids long. In nucleotides, the CDR3 is TGTGCCAGCAGCCCTGGGAGGGGGTCCTACAATGAGCAGTTCTTC. Translating gives CASSPGRGSYNEQFF. The variable domain in full, with the rest retrieved from reference TRBV9 and TRBJ2-1, is DSGVTQTPKHLITATGQRVTLRCSPRSGDLSVYWYQQSLDQGLQFLIQYYNGEERAKGNILERFSAQQFPDLHSELNLSSLELGDSALYFCASSPGRGSYNEQFFGPGTRLTVL.

The V gene is TRBV25-1, the J gene TRBJ1-2; D perhaps matches TRBD1 (5 bases). V gave up 3 bases and J gave up 9 bases, with 11 bases separating them. Germline V gene sequence: CDR1 MGHDK, CDR2 SYGVNS. The CDR3 is made up of 12 amino acids. The CDR3 region is CASSEQGRRYTF. The CDR3 region has the DNA TGTGCCAGCAGTGAGCAGGGTAGGCGCTACACCTTC.

V and J are TRBV19 and TRBJ1-4; D gene ambiguous. Trimming stripped 3 bases from V and 6 bases from J, with 11 bases between. The CDR3 contains 14 residues. Germline loops: CDR1 LNHDA, CDR2 SQIVND (reference sequence). CDR3 region: CASSIRPLDEKLFF. DNA of the CDR3: TGTGCCAGTAGTATCCGGCCACTAGATGAAAAACTGTTTTTT.

The chain joins TRBV5-8 to TRBJ1-4; D gene unclear. The V gene lost 2 bases and the J gene lost 10 bases, with 15 bases spanning the gap. The CDR3 sequence is 14 residues long. Germline-derived CDR1 and CDR2 are SGHTS and YDEGEE. The CDR3 region is CASSFSEHYGKLFF. The CDR3 DNA follows: TGTGCCAGCAGCTTTTCGGAACACTACGGAAAACTGTTTTTT.

The rearrangement links TRBV10-3 to TRBJ2-7; no reliable D call. CDR1 and CDR2 from the germline V gene are ENHRY and SYGVKD. Trimming stripped 3 bases from V and 2 bases from J, with 11 bases between. The CDR3 consists of 14 residues. The CDR3, as DNA: TGTGCCATCAGTGAAAAGTCGGTGGCCTACGAGCAGTACTTC. Its protein product is CAISEKSVAYEQYF.

The V and J genes are TRBV6-5 and TRBJ2-5; 7 nucleotides match TRBD1. Looked up from germline, CDR1 is MNHEY and CDR2 is SVGAGI. Trimming took 4 bases from V and 6 from J; bases not matched to a gene: 8. The CDR3 is 14 amino acids. CDR3 in amino acids: CASSSTTGWQTQYF. CDR3 coding DNA: TGTGCCAGCAGTTCAACGACAGGGTGGCAGACCCAGTACTTC.

This clone turned up a few times. The genes are TRBV7-9 and TRBJ1-3; TRBD1 matches at 7 bases. The germline gives CDR1 SEHNR, CDR2 FQNEAQ (reference sequence). V lost 5 bases to trimming and J lost 4 bases; unmatched junction nucleotides: 8. This CDR3 comprises 15 residues. The CDR3 reads CASSPPTGYGNTIYF. CDR3 DNA: TGTGCCAGCAGCCCACCGACAGGGTACGGAAACACCATATATTTT.

The chain is built from TRBV18 and TRBJ2-3, with a possible D match to TRBD1 (5 bases). The germline CDR1 and CDR2 sequences are KGHSH and LQKENI. The ends were cut back, 3 bases at V and 4 bases at J, with 20 bases in the middle. The length of the CDR3 is 17 residues. CDR3 residues: CASSPLDNTYIPDTQYF. The CDR3 DNA follows: TGTGCCAGCTCACCCTTGGACAACACTTACATCCCAGATACGCAGTATTTT.

The rearrangement joins TRBV5-1 to TRBJ2-7; D perhaps matches TRBD2 (6 bases). CDR1 SGHRS and CDR2 YFSETQ come from the germline V gene. The CDR3 is 14 amino acids. The germline V and J ends were trimmed by 6 bases and 0 bases, with 13 bases remaining between them. The CDR3 spells CASKPFGSSYEQYF. In nucleotides, the CDR3 is TGCGCCAGCAAACCTTTCGGGAGCTCCTACGAGCAGTACTTC.

The rearrangement joins TRBV28 to TRBJ2-7; the D is unclear. Germline V gene sequence: CDR1 MDHEN, CDR2 SYDVKM. The length of the CDR3 is 11 residues. Trimming stripped 2 bases from V and 9 bases from J, with 8 bases between. The CDR3 region has the DNA TGTGCCAGCAGTTTACGGGTGGTGCAGTACTTC. It translates to CASSLRVVQYF. The variable domain in full, completed from reference TRBV28 and TRBJ2-7, reads DVKVTQSSRYLVKRTGEKVFLECVQDMDHENMFWYRQDPGLGLRLIYFSYDVKMKEKGDIPEGYSVSREKKERFSLILESASTNQTSMYLCASSLRVVQYFGPGTRLTVT.

This chain joins TRBV27 and TRBJ1-5; D gene ambiguous. Germline CDR1 reads MNHEY; CDR2 reads SMNVEV (reference sequence). V gave up 8 bases and J gave up 3 bases, with 17 bases separating them. This CDR3 is 15 amino acids long. As DNA, the CDR3 is TGTGCCAGCCGCTGGTCCGCGGGCGACAATCAGCCCCAGCATTTT. Protein product: CASRWSAGDNQPQHF.

For the CDR3, the DNA is TGTGCCAGCAGCAAGACCGGGACAGGGGTTGAAAAACTGTTTTTT. Protein product: CASSKTGTGVEKLFF. The J gene is TRBJ1-4, the V gene TRBV27; 10 positions match TRBD1. Unmatched junction bases numbered 8, after V lost 6 bases and J lost 7 bases. The V gene's germline CDR1 is MNHEY and CDR2 SMNVEV (reference sequence). The CDR3 spans 15 residues.

A note on this clone: A read error may produce the germline difference seen at one junction end. J is TRBJ2-3 and V is TRBV5-1; TRBD1 matches at 9 bases. This CDR3 comprises 15 residues. Germline CDR1 and CDR2: SGHRS and YFSETQ. This CDR3 reads CTSSLQGASTDTQYF. In nucleotides, the CDR3 is TGCACCAGCAGCTTACAGGGGGCCAGCACAGATACGCAGTATTTT.

This chain uses TRBV4-2 with TRBJ2-3, with TRBD2 matching 8 bases. Unmatched junction bases numbered 14, after V lost 6 bases and J lost 0 bases. The CDR3 has 18 residues. CDR1 is LGHNA and CDR2 is YNFKEQ in the germline V gene. CDR3 region: CASRPAGGGPFSTDTQYF. CDR3 bases: TGTGCCAGCAGACCTGCGGGGGGAGGACCTTTTAGCACAGATACGCAGTATTTT.

This chain joins TRBV19 and TRBJ2-6; 11 nucleotides align to TRBD1. The CDR3 totals 17 residues. V was pared by 6 bases and J by 4 bases, with 8 bases of the junction left unmatched. CDR1 and CDR2 (germline): LNHDA, SQIVND (reference sequence). The DNA of the CDR3 is TGTGCCAGTAGCCCGGGACAGGGGGATCGGGGGGCCAACGTCCTGACTTTC. Its translation is CASSPGQGDRGANVLTF.